The T cell receptor beta chain described here comes from a study of cytomegalovirus exposure and HLA in healthy donors. The germline CDR1 and CDR2 sequences are SGHVS and FNYEAQ. The ends lost 3 bases at V and 8 bases at J; junction bases unmatched: 7. There are 15 residues in the CDR3. The PCR employed 60 Vbeta primers together with 13 Jbeta primers. Generated by immunoSEQ multiplex PCR, the TCRdb table keeps only in-frame clones and is missing some. Here the sample table reports over 65,000 clones. Study results and limitations: In a later analysis, about 17,000 TCR beta sequences were associated with HLA alleles at 0.05 false discovery rate.

Worth noting for this clone: No antigen is known for it.

J is TRBJ2-1 and V is TRBV7-6, with 10 bases fitting TRBD2. The sequenced sample consisted of PBMCs. The origin of this receptor is a woman between 25 and 40 years old in good health and CMV-seronegative. The CDR3 here is CASSLASGSPHEQFF. CDR3 in DNA: TGTGCCAGCAGCTTGGCTAGCGGGAGCCCCCATGAGCAGTTCTTC.